The 20 T cell receptor beta chains listed next were all sequenced from one sample in a study of OX40 agonist ivuxolimab in advanced cancers. Here immunoSEQ multiplex PCR was the method, and the copy in TCRdb shows in-frame clones only, minus some. The sample shows around 110,000 clones, 85% to 95% of them seen only once. Source: CD4+ or CD8+ T cells sorted from blood, taken in a trial of the OX40 agonist ivuxolimab. These receptors were taken from an adult with an advanced solid tumor such as melanoma, head and neck, liver or kidney cancer.

This chain uses TRBV27 with TRBJ1-3, with 7 bases aligning to TRBD1. The V segment lost 0 bases and the J segment 3 bases; nucleotides outside the gene matches: 8. Per the germline V gene, CDR1 is MNHEY and CDR2 is SMNVEV (reference sequence). This CDR3 has 17 residues. CDR3 sequence (DNA): TGTGCCAGCAGTTTATCGTGGGAAGGGACAGTTGGAAACACCATATATTTT. Translation: CASSLSWEGTVGNTIYF.

The gene calls are TRBV28 and TRBJ2-6; no reliable D call. Trimming took 3 bases from V and 2 from J, leaving 11 bases between them. The germline V gene encodes CDR1 MDHEN and CDR2 SYDVKM. There are 16 residues in the CDR3. CDR3 residues: CASSLMLSPGANVLTF. The CDR3 nucleotides are TGTGCCAGCAGTTTGATGTTATCCCCTGGGGCCAACGTCCTGACTTTC.

This chain connects TRBV28 to TRBJ2-1, with 9 bases aligning to TRBD2. The V and J ends lost 7 bases and 5 bases, in that order; junction bases with no gene match: 9. The V gene's germline CDR1 is MDHEN and CDR2 SYDVKM. This CDR3 spans 15 amino acids. CDR3 in amino acids: CASTPRREGHNEQFF. The CDR3 coding sequence is TGTGCCAGCACCCCCCGGCGGGAGGGCCACAATGAGCAGTTCTTC.

V usage is TRBV6-5 and J usage is TRBJ2-3, with 9 bases lining up with TRBD2. Germline assignment: CDR1 MNHEY and CDR2 SVGAGI. This CDR3 has 13 amino acids. Trimming cost V 11 bases and J 1 base; bases outside gene matches: 4. The CDR3 coding sequence is TGTGCCGGAGTAGCGGGAGGCACAGATACGCAGTATTTT. It codes for CAGVAGGTDTQYF.

The rearrangement links TRBV11-2 to TRBJ1-2; D is undetermined. V shed 1 base and J shed 2 bases, with 17 bases lying between them. The CDR3 sequence is 17 residues long. CDR1 and CDR2 from the germline V gene are SGHAT and FQNNGV. The CDR3 DNA is TGTGCCAGCAGCTTAGGGGGTAATCCTAAATCCAACTATGGCTACACCTTC. Translation: CASSLGGNPKSNYGYTF.

The chain has TRBV7-9 and TRBJ1-1, with unresolved D. Trimming shortened V by 0 bases and J by 11 bases, and 16 bases separated the two germline ends. The CDR3 runs to 14 residues. Germline CDR1 and CDR2: SEHNR and FQNEAQ (reference sequence). CDR3 amino acids: CASSLARWVLGAFF. Written as DNA, the CDR3 is TGTGCCAGCAGCTTAGCGAGGTGGGTCCTGGGGGCTTTCTTT.

The gene calls are TRBV5-1 and TRBJ1-2, with D unresolved. The CDR3 sequence is 14 residues long. Germline V lookup: CDR1 SGHRS, CDR2 YFSETQ. The V end lost 0 bases, the J end lost 5 bases, and 11 bases lay between the germline ends. CDR3: CASSLGVGGYGYTF. The CDR3 nucleotides are TGCGCCAGCAGCTTGGGTGTCGGCGGTTATGGCTACACCTTC.

The rearrangement links TRBV6-6 to TRBJ1-5, with D unresolved. Germline CDR1 reads MNHNY; CDR2 reads SVGAGI (reference sequence). The V gene lost 5 bases and the J gene lost 4 bases, with 12 bases spanning the gap. The CDR3 has 14 residues. In nucleotides, the CDR3 is TGTGCCAGCAGTGCAGCCGGCCCTAATCAGCCCCAGCATTTT. Its protein product is CASSAAGPNQPQHF.

This rearrangement joins TRBV4-2 to TRBJ1-1, with a possible D match to TRBD1 (5 bases). Trimming took 3 bases from V and 1 from J, leaving 12 bases between them. Germline V gene data show CDR1 as LGHNA and CDR2 as YNFKEQ. This CDR3 is 15 amino acids long. CDR3 sequence (DNA): TGTGCCAGCAGCCATGCGGACACGAAGAACACTGAAGCTTTCTTT. This encodes CASSHADTKNTEAFF.

Turning to this clone: One junction end disagrees with the germline gene, perhaps due to a read error. This chain uses TRBV7-3 with TRBJ1-5; 7 positions match TRBD1. The germline CDR1 and CDR2 sequences are SGHTA and FQGTGA. There are 14 residues in the CDR3. Here the CDR3 DNA reads TGTGCCAGCAGCGTAACAGGGGGCAATCAGCCCCAGCATTTT. Its protein is CASSVTGGNQPQHF.

The V gene is TRBV28, the J gene TRBJ2-1, with 7 bases matching TRBD1. With V trimmed by 4 bases and J by 0 bases, 3 bases remained unmatched. The CDR3 is 15 amino acids. Germline CDR1 reads MDHEN; CDR2 reads SYDVKM. The CDR3 sequence is CASSWDRRSYNEQFF. The CDR3 DNA reads as TGTGCCAGCAGTTGGGACAGACGCTCCTACAATGAGCAGTTCTTC.

The chain has TRBV29-1 and TRBJ1-1, with a possible D match to TRBD1 (5 bases). Germline V gene lookup returns CDR1 SQVTM and CDR2 ANQGSEA. The CDR3 has 11 amino acids. V was shortened by 3 bases and J by 6 bases, with 8 bases between the two germline ends. The CDR3: CSVDRAAEAFF. The CDR3 DNA follows: TGCAGCGTTGACAGGGCCGCTGAAGCTTTCTTT.

This chain connects TRBV6-1 to TRBJ1-2; the D is unclear. The germline gives CDR1 MNHNS, CDR2 SASEGT. This CDR3 comprises 13 residues. With 10 bases removed from V and 4 bases from J, the gap between germline ends came to 16 bases. CDR3 in DNA: TGTGCCATCAGGATCCAGGTTGGCTATGGCTACACCTTC. It codes for CAIRIQVGYGYTF.

The chain links TRBV7-3 to TRBJ2-4, with TRBD2 matching over 7 bases. Looked up from germline, CDR1 is SGHTA and CDR2 is FQGTGA. This CDR3 is 14 amino acids long. The J segment lost 7 bases and the V segment lost 1 base, leaving 4 bases of the junction unmatched. The CDR3 coding sequence is TGTGCCAGCAGCTTAAGCGGGAGTGCGAACATTCAGTACTTC. This sequence encodes CASSLSGSANIQYF. Based on the CDR3 plus reference TRBV7-3 and TRBJ2-4, the full variable domain is GAGVSQTPSNKVTEKGKYVELRCDPISGHTALYWYRQSLGQGPEFLIYFQGTGAADDSGLPNDRFFAVRPEGSVSTLKIQRTERGDSAVYLCASSLSGSANIQYFGAGTRLSVL.

This chain links TRBV6-5 with TRBJ2-1; D possibly corresponds to TRBD1 (5 bases). Germline values: CDR1 MNHEY, CDR2 SVGAGI. The CDR3 length is 14 residues. V dropped 3 bases and J dropped 7 bases, with 13 bases sitting between them. Here the CDR3 DNA reads TGTGCCAGCAGTTATGCCAGGGCCAGAAATGAGCAGTTCTTC. This codes for CASSYARARNEQFF.

V and J are TRBV19 and TRBJ2-1; 7 nucleotides match TRBD2. J gave up 7 bases and V 2 bases, and 11 bases lay outside the gene matches. Germline V gene lookup returns CDR1 LNHDA and CDR2 SQIVND (reference sequence). The CDR3 runs 16 residues. CDR3 protein: CASSINYGGTRNEQFF. For the CDR3, the DNA is TGTGCCAGTAGTATAAATTACGGGGGGACGAGAAATGAGCAGTTCTTC.

The J gene is TRBJ2-2, the V gene TRBV18; no clear D. Trimming removed 3 bases from V and 2 bases from J, with 7 bases in between. The CDR3 length is 14 residues. Germline-derived CDR1 and CDR2 are KGHSH and LQKENI. The CDR3 bases are TGTGCCAGCTCACCGACAAGTAACACCGGGGAGCTGTTTTTT. It is translated as CASSPTSNTGELFF.

V gene TRBV5-1 combines with J gene TRBJ2-1, with D perhaps given as TRBD1 or TRBD2 (5 bases each). The V gene lost 0 bases and the J gene lost 4 bases, with 11 bases spanning the gap. From germline, CDR1 is SGHRS and CDR2 YFSETQ. The CDR3 consists of 15 residues. The CDR3 spells CASSLGQGPYNEQFF. The CDR3 nucleotides are TGCGCCAGCAGCTTGGGGCAGGGACCATACAATGAGCAGTTCTTC. The full variable domain, rest sourced from reference TRBV5-1 and TRBJ2-1, is KAGVTQTPRYLIKTRGQQVTLSCSPISGHRSVSWYQQTPGQGLQFLFEYFSETQRNKGNFPGRFSGRQFSNSRSEMNVSTLELGDSALYLCASSLGQGPYNEQFFGPGTRLTVL.

The chain employs TRBV30 and TRBJ1-2; no firm D call. The CDR3 is made up of 11 amino acids. Germline V gene data show CDR1 as GTSNPN and CDR2 as SVGIG (reference sequence). Trimming left V 1 base short and J 8 bases short, with 8 bases between. The CDR3 DNA reads as TGTGCCTGGAGTGAGAGTGGAGGCTACACCTTC. Translated, it gives CAWSESGGYTF. Full variable domain (rest looked up from reference TRBV30 and TRBJ1-2): SQTIHQWPATLVQPVGSPLSLECTVEGTSNPNLYWYRQAAGRGLQLLFYSVGIGQISSEVPQNLSASRPQDRQFILSSKKLLLSDSGFYLCAWSESGGYTFGSGTRLTVV.

The CDR3 sequence: CASSPETGNTEAFF. The CDR3 DNA is TGTGCCAGCTCACCAGAAACAGGGAACACTGAAGCTTTCTTT. The chain links TRBV18 to TRBJ1-1; possible D gene TRBD1, 5 bases. Germline V gene data show CDR1 as KGHSH and CDR2 as LQKENI. V shed 2 bases and J shed 1 base, with 8 bases lying between them. CDR3 length: 14 amino acids.